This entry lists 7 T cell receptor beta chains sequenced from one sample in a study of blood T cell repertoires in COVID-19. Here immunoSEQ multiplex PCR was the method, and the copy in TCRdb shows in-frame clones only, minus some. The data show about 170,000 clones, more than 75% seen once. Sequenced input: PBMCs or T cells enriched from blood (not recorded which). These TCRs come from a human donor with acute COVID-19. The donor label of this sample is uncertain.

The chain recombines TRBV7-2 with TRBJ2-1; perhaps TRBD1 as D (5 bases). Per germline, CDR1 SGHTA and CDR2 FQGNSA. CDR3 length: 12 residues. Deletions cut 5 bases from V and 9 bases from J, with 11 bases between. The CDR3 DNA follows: TGTGCCAGCAGCCTTTATGGGGCTGAGCAGTTCTTC. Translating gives CASSLYGAEQFF.

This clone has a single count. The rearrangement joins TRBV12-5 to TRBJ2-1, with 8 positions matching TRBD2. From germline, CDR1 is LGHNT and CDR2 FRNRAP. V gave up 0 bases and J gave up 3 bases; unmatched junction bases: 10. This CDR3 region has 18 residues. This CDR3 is CASGLVPGLAPNYNEQFF. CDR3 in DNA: TGTGCTAGTGGTTTGGTACCCGGACTAGCCCCGAACTACAATGAGCAGTTCTTC.

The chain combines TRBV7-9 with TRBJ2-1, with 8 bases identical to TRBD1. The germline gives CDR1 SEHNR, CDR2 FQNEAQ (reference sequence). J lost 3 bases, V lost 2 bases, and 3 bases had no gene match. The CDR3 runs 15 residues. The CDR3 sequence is CASSLPGTGYNEQFF. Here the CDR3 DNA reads TGTGCCAGCAGCTTACCCGGGACAGGCTACAATGAGCAGTTCTTC.

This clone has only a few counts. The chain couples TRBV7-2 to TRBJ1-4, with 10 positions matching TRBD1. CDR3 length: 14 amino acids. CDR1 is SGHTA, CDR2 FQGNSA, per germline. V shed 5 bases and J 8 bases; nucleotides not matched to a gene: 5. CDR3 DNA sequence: TGTGCCAGCAGCCCGGACAGGGGGGTAGAAAAACTGTTTTTT. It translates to CASSPDRGVEKLFF.

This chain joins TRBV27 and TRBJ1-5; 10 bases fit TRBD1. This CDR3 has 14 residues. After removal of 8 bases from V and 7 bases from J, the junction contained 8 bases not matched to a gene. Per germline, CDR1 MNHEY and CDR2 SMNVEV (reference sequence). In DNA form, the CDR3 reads TGTGCCAGCTTCCGACAGGGGGCAGGGCAGCCCCAGCATTTT. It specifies CASFRQGAGQPQHF.

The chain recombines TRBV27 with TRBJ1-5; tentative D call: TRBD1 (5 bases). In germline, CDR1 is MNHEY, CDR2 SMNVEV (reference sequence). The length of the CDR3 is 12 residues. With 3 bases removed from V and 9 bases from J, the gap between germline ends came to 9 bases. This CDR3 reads CASSFATGPQHF. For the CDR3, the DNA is TGTGCCAGCAGTTTCGCCACAGGGCCCCAGCATTTT.

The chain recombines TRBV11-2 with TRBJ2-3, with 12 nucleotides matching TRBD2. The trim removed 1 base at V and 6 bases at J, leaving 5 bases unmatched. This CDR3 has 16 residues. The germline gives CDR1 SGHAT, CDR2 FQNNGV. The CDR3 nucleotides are TGTGCCAGCAGCTTAGTTCTCACTAGCGGGGGGGATACGCAGTATTTT. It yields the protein CASSLVLTSGGDTQYF.